The 18 T cell receptor beta chains in this list originate from one sample, sequenced in a study of cytomegalovirus exposure and HLA in healthy donors. The repertoire was sequenced with immunoSEQ multiplex PCR; TCRdb's copy has only in-frame clones and lacks some. The table has about 95,000 clones, about 85% seen once. Sequenced material: PBMCs. The source is a young man in good health and CMV-seropositive.

V is TRBV10-3 and J is TRBJ1-3; D might be TRBD1 (5 bases). CDR3 length equals 17 residues. Germline CDR1 reads ENHRY; CDR2 reads SYGVKD. Trimming cost V 0 bases and J 0 bases, with 12 bases left between them. CDR3 in DNA: TGTGCCATCAGTGAGTCGTGGGACGGGAGCTCTGGAAACACCATATATTTT. As protein: CAISESWDGSSGNTIYF.

This chain uses TRBV5-1 with TRBJ2-3; TRBD2 is a possible D gene (6 bases). This CDR3 is 14 amino acids long. The V end lost 4 bases, the J end lost 2 bases, and 11 bases lay between the germline ends. Germline CDR1 is SGHRS and CDR2 is YFSETQ. This CDR3 reads CASSNGGTTDTQYF. As DNA, the CDR3 is TGCGCCAGCAGCAACGGAGGGACCACAGATACGCAGTATTTT. The whole variable domain, filled in from reference TRBV5-1 and TRBJ2-3, reads KAGVTQTPRYLIKTRGQQVTLSCSPISGHRSVSWYQQTPGQGLQFLFEYFSETQRNKGNFPGRFSGRQFSNSRSEMNVSTLELGDSALYLCASSNGGTTDTQYFGPGTRLTVL.

This clone was found a few times. The rearrangement uses TRBV4-1 and TRBJ1-2; 8 bases align to TRBD1. V trimming: 4 bases; J trimming: 3 bases; junction bases outside the gene matches: 4. The CDR3 has 14 amino acids. CDR1 and CDR2 from the germline V gene are MGHRA and YSYEKL. The CDR3 coding sequence is TGCGCCAGCAGCCGCCCAGGGGGCGACTATGGCTACACCTTC. Its translation is CASSRPGGDYGYTF.

This rearrangement joins TRBV27 to TRBJ2-1; 8 nucleotides match TRBD2. CDR3 length: 14 amino acids. CDR1 is MNHEY and CDR2 is SMNVEV in the germline V gene (reference sequence). The ends lost 3 bases at V and 9 bases at J; junction bases unmatched: 7. CDR3 region: CASSFGGLVVEQFF. The CDR3 region has the DNA TGTGCCAGCAGTTTTGGGGGACTAGTTGTTGAGCAGTTCTTC.

This clone was counted a few times. V and J are TRBV5-1 and TRBJ1-2; 9 bases fit TRBD1. After removal of 4 bases from V and 4 bases from J, the junction contained 2 bases not matched to a gene. The CDR3 consists of 13 residues. The germline V gene has CDR1 SGHRS and CDR2 YFSETQ. Written as DNA, the CDR3 is TGCGCCAGCAGCGAGGACAGGGGCTATGGCTACACCTTC. Translation gives CASSEDRGYGYTF.

The chain has TRBV7-8 and TRBJ2-1, with 13 bases lining up with TRBD2. There are 14 residues in the CDR3. Germline CDR1 SGHVS, CDR2 FQNEAQ. The J segment lost 10 bases and the V segment lost 4 bases, leaving 4 bases of the junction unmatched. DNA of the CDR3: TGTGCCAGCAGCTACCGGACTAGCGGGAGCGAGCAGTTCTTC. It translates to CASSYRTSGSEQFF. The full variable domain, completed using reference TRBV7-8 and TRBJ2-1, is GAGVSQSPRYKVAKRGQDVALRCDPISGHVSLFWYQQALGQGPEFLTYFQNEAQLDKSGLPSDRFFAERPEGSVSTLKIQRTQQEDSAVYLCASSYRTSGSEQFFGPGTRLTVL.

The chain combines TRBV28 with TRBJ1-2, with TRBD1 identical over 9 bases. Germline assignment: CDR1 MDHEN and CDR2 SYDVKM. The CDR3 runs to 13 residues. J lost 6 bases, V lost 6 bases, and 5 bases had no gene match. The CDR3 sequence: CASSLTGGDGYTF. In nucleotides, the CDR3 is TGTGCCAGCAGCTTAACAGGGGGCGATGGCTACACCTTC.

The CDR3 bases are TGTGCCAGCAGCTTGACAGGGGGGAATCTCAATGAGCAGTTCTTC. It translates to CASSLTGGNLNEQFF. The chain uses TRBV5-6 and TRBJ2-1, with 8 bases that match TRBD1. The CDR3 contains 15 residues. J was trimmed by 6 bases and V by 1 base; bases with no gene match: 6. Looked up from germline, CDR1 is SGHDT and CDR2 is YYEEEE. Together with reference TRBV5-6 and TRBJ2-1, the CDR3 gives the full variable domain: DAGVTQSPTHLIKTRGQQVTLRCSPKSGHDTVSWYQQALGQGPQFIFQYYEEEERQRGNFPDRFSGHQFPNYSSELNVNALLLGDSALYLCASSLTGGNLNEQFFGPGTRLTVL.

The gene calls are TRBV11-3 and TRBJ2-3; D might be TRBD2 (5 bases). V lost 8 bases and J lost 6, with 15 bases in between. CDR1 is SGHNT, CDR2 YENEEA, per germline. The CDR3 extends over 13 amino acids. CDR3 sequence (DNA): TGTGCCAGCCGCGGAGCGGTTATCGATACGCAGTATTTT. This encodes CASRGAVIDTQYF.

The chain couples TRBV9 to TRBJ2-7; tentatively, D is TRBD2 (6 bases). Germline V gene sequence: CDR1 SGDLS, CDR2 YYNGEE. V was pared by 3 bases and J by 3 bases, with 13 bases between. CDR3 size: 14 residues. This chain's CDR3 is CASSATGDFYEQYV. CDR3 DNA: TGTGCCAGCAGCGCAACGGGGGACTTCTACGAGCAGTACGTC.

The rearrangement uses TRBV18 and TRBJ2-3, with unresolved D. This CDR3 region has 12 residues. Germline V gives CDR1 KGHSH, CDR2 LQKENI. The V end lost 2 bases, the J end lost 3 bases, and 3 bases lay between the germline ends. The CDR3 coding sequence is TGTGCCAGCTCACCAACTACAGATACGCAGTATTTT. It is translated as CASSPTTDTQYF.

The V and J genes are TRBV18 and TRBJ2-5; 8 nucleotides align to TRBD2. CDR3 length: 14 amino acids. The germline gives CDR1 KGHSH, CDR2 LQKENI. V gave up 3 bases and J gave up 3 bases; unmatched junction bases: 3. The DNA of the CDR3 is TGTGCCAGCTCACCCTCCGGGGGGGAAGAGACCCAGTACTTC. Translation: CASSPSGGEETQYF.

The gene calls are TRBV29-1 and TRBJ2-1; D may be TRBD1 (6 bases). Looked up from germline, CDR1 is SQVTM and CDR2 is ANQGSEA. The length of the CDR3 is 14 residues. Trimming cost V 5 bases and J 5 bases, with 16 bases left between them. CDR3: CSVMRQAPDNEQFF. The CDR3 nucleotides are TGCAGCGTTATGAGACAGGCGCCCGACAATGAGCAGTTCTTC.

This rearrangement joins TRBV2 to TRBJ2-1; 9 bases align to TRBD2. The germline V gene encodes CDR1 SNHLY and CDR2 FYNNEI. The CDR3 is made up of 18 amino acids. Unmatched junction bases numbered 15, after V lost 6 bases and J lost 3 bases. DNA of the CDR3: TGTGCCAGCAGGTCTCAGGGGGGGGCTAGCGGGAACTACAATGAGCAGTTCTTC. Encoded protein: CASRSQGGASGNYNEQFF.

V gene TRBV7-3 combines with J gene TRBJ2-1, with D maybe TRBD2 (6 bases). The V gene lost 3 bases and the J gene lost 8 bases, with 20 bases spanning the gap. In germline, CDR1 is SGHTA, CDR2 FQGTGA. The CDR3 contains 16 residues. CDR3 in amino acids: CASSFSGALGGYEQFF. Written as DNA, the CDR3 is TGTGCCAGCAGCTTCTCCGGAGCCTTGGGGGGATATGAGCAGTTCTTC.

The chain has TRBV19 and TRBJ2-1, with TRBD2 matching over 10 bases. J gave up 13 bases and V 3 bases, and 9 bases lay outside the gene matches. The CDR3 length is 14 residues. In germline, CDR1 is LNHDA, CDR2 SQIVND (reference sequence). CDR3 residues: CASSIPGLAEGQFF. The CDR3, as DNA: TGTGCCAGTAGTATCCCCGGACTAGCGGAAGGACAGTTCTTC. Supplemented by reference TRBV19 and TRBJ2-1, the full variable domain reads DGGITQSPKYLFRKEGQNVTLSCEQNLNHDAMYWYRQDPGQGLRLIYYSQIVNDFQKGDIAEGYSVSREKKESFPLTVTSAQKNPTAFYLCASSIPGLAEGQFFGPGTRLTVL.

The CDR3 loop is CASSPTVNYGYTF. The CDR3, as DNA: TGCGCCAGCAGCCCGACAGTTAACTATGGCTACACCTTC. The chain has TRBV5-1 and TRBJ1-2; D may be TRBD1 (5 bases). Per the germline V gene, CDR1 is SGHRS and CDR2 is YFSETQ. Between the trimmed V and J ends, which lost 4 bases and 1 base, there was a span of 8 bases. CDR3 length: 13 amino acids. Filled out from reference TRBV5-1 and TRBJ1-2, the complete variable domain reads KAGVTQTPRYLIKTRGQQVTLSCSPISGHRSVSWYQQTPGQGLQFLFEYFSETQRNKGNFPGRFSGRQFSNSRSEMNVSTLELGDSALYLCASSPTVNYGYTFGSGTRLTVV.

V usage is TRBV28 and J usage is TRBJ2-1; 7 bases map to TRBD1. From germline, CDR1 is MDHEN and CDR2 SYDVKM. The CDR3 runs to 15 residues. CDR3 residues: CASTGGQGDMDEQFF. The DNA of the CDR3 is TGTGCTAGTACCGGCGGGCAGGGGGATATGGATGAGCAGTTCTTC.